These 4 T cell receptor beta chains share one sample of origin, sequenced in a study of T cell responses to AZD1222 COVID-19 vaccine. Profiled with immunoSEQ multiplex PCR; TCRdb holds only in-frame clones, not every one. Seen here are around 150,000 clones, 85% to 90% observed once, and the top ten hold about 1.9%. The material sequenced was peripheral blood, taken on day 0 of AZD1222 vaccination. All receptors come from an adult in good health.

This chain links TRBV27 with TRBJ2-1, with 13 bases lining up with TRBD2. This CDR3 is built from 17 residues. Germline CDR1 reads MNHEY; CDR2 reads SMNVEV (reference sequence). J lost 4 bases, V lost 5 bases, and 8 bases had no gene match. The CDR3 nucleotides read TGTGCCAGCAGTCCTAGACTAGCGGGGGGTATTTACAATGAGCAGTTCTTC. Translation gives CASSPRLAGGIYNEQFF.

The chain carries TRBV9 and TRBJ1-1; D may be TRBD1 (5 bases). V lost 3 bases and J 4 bases, leaving 19 bases between the germline ends. The CDR3 is made up of 16 amino acids. Germline values: CDR1 SGDLS, CDR2 YYNGEE. CDR3 region: CASSANPRDFSTEAFF. The DNA of the CDR3 is TGTGCCAGCAGCGCGAACCCCAGGGATTTCAGCACTGAAGCTTTCTTT.

V usage is TRBV6-1 and J usage is TRBJ2-1; the match to TRBD1 covers 9 bases. CDR1 is MNHNS, CDR2 SASEGT, per germline. With V trimmed by 3 bases and J by 5 bases, 8 bases remained unmatched. The CDR3 has 16 amino acids. The CDR3 region is CASSDPRRDRDNEQFF. The CDR3 DNA reads as TGTGCCAGCAGTGACCCTCGCCGGGACAGGGACAATGAGCAGTTCTTC.

The chain links TRBV2 to TRBJ1-1; 8 bases agree with TRBD1. The CDR3 is 13 residues long. Germline trimming cut 6 bases from V and 4 bases from J; bases unmatched to any gene: 4. The germline CDR1 and CDR2 sequences are SNHLY and FYNNEI. For the CDR3, the DNA is TGTGCCAGCAGAGACAGGGGAGGCACTGAAGCTTTCTTT. Translation gives CASRDRGGTEAFF.